These T cell receptor beta chains were read from a single sample in a study of Ad26.COV2.S vaccination and SARS-CoV-2 variants. The protocol was immunoSEQ multiplex PCR, while the TCRdb copy is restricted to in-frame clones and leaves out a portion. The table has around 320,000 clones, around 81% seen once. This material consisted of peripheral blood, taken in a trial of Ad26.COV2.S vaccine versus placebo. The receptor set was obtained from a person between 18 and 60 years old who received the Ad26.COV2.S COVID-19 vaccine or a placebo. Both conserved end residues are part of each CDR3. D genes are given only for firm matches. Where a row states a size, it is once, few, many or the class of an expanded clone; other rows omit it.

j_call v_call clone_size d_call cdr3_nt cdr3_aa
TRBJ1-6 TRBV19 few TRBD1 TGTGCCAGTAGCTTGAGCCGGGACAGGGCTTCACCCCTCCACTTT CASSLSRDRASPLHF
TRBJ2-7 TRBV24-1 - - TGTGCCACCAGTGATGCAACGGAGCACTACGAGCAGTACTTC CATSDATEHYEQYF
TRBJ1-4 TRBV6-5 - - TGTGCCAGCAGTTACTCGAATGAACTCGGGGGAAAACTGTTTTTT CASSYSNELGGKLFF
TRBJ2-1 TRBV15 - TRBD2 TGTGCCACCAGCACTCTACTAGCGGGGGGTTACAATGAGCAGTTCTTC CATSTLLAGGYNEQFF
TRBJ2-7 TRBV11-2 - - TGTGCCAGCAGCTTAGGGGCAGCGCTCTACGAGCAGTACTTC CASSLGAALYEQYF
TRBJ2-3 TRBV28 - - TGTGCCAGCAGTCTTCAGGGTACAGATACGCAGTATTTT CASSLQGTDTQYF
TRBJ2-3 TRBV11-2 - TRBD1 TGTGCCAGCAGCCGGGGGGGACAGGGGTTGTCAGATACGCAGTATTTT CASSRGGQGLSDTQYF
TRBJ2-3 TRBV24-1 - TRBD1 TGTGCCACCAGTGGCCTACAGGGGGGAGACACAGATACGCAGTATTTT CATSGLQGGDTDTQYF
TRBJ2-1 TRBV7-9 - - TGTGCCAGCAGCTTAGTGGCAGAGTACAATGAGCAGTTCTTC CASSLVAEYNEQFF
TRBJ2-7 TRBV28 - - TGTGCCAGCAGTCCCTGGGACACGAGCGAGCAGTACTTC CASSPWDTSEQYF
TRBJ2-7 TRBV7-2 - - TGTGCCAGCAGCCTCCCCGGGCAGCCATTACGAAGGTACTTC CASSLPGQPLRRYF
TRBJ1-1 TRBV15 - - TGTGCCACCAGGGAGCGTATGGGGGGTGGCACTGAAGCTTTCTTT CATRERMGGGTEAFF
TRBJ1-3 TRBV2 - - TGTGCCAGCAGCTTAGGGACGACCGGAAACACCATATATTTT CASSLGTTGNTIYF
TRBJ2-7 TRBV11-2 - - TGTGCCAGCAGCTTAGAGGGGGTGCGGAGGACGGGTCCCTCATCCTACGAGCAGTACTTC CASSLEGVRRTGPSSYEQYF
TRBJ1-4 TRBV2 - TRBD1 TGTGCCAGCAGTGGTCGACAGGGAGGTGAAAAACTGTTTTTT CASSGRQGGEKLFF
TRBJ1-5 TRBV19 - - TGTGCCAGTAAGGACAGTAGCAATCAGCCCCAGCATTTT CASKDSSNQPQHF
TRBJ2-3 TRBV5-1 once - TGCGCCAGCAGCTTGGATCTAGTATCCGCCCCAGATACGCAGTATTTT CASSLDLVSAPDTQYF
TRBJ1-2 TRBV10-2 - TRBD1 TGCGCCAGTGACGGGACAGGGGAGGGCTATGGCTACACCTTC CASDGTGEGYGYTF
TRBJ2-1 TRBV6-5 once - TGTGCCAGCACCAAAGGGGGGTACTACAATGAGCAGTTCTTC CASTKGGYYNEQFF
TRBJ2-3 TRBV7-2 - TRBD2 TGTGCCAGCAGCTTAGGGCCTATGAGCGGGGGGGCCACAGATACGCAGTATTTT CASSLGPMSGGATDTQYF
TRBJ2-5 TRBV6-1 - - TGTGCCAGCAGTGATATGGTGGGACCCCTAAGTGAGACCCAGTACTTC CASSDMVGPLSETQYF
TRBJ1-6 TRBV7-2 - - TGTGCCAGCAGCTTATTGAGGATTGATAATTCACCCCTCCACTTT CASSLLRIDNSPLHF
TRBJ2-2 TRBV5-1 - - TGCGCCAGCAGCTCCGAAGTTGGAGGTATCGGGGAGCTGTTTTTT CASSSEVGGIGELFF
TRBJ1-2 TRBV7-8 - - TGTGCCAGCAGCCCCCAGGGGTTGGGCTACACCTTC CASSPQGLGYTF
TRBJ2-7 TRBV7-9 once - TGTGCCAGCAGCTTAGCGGGATCCTACGAGCAGTACTTC CASSLAGSYEQYF
TRBJ2-3 TRBV6-6 - TRBD1 TGTGCCAGCAGTTACACAGGGGACGCAGATACGCAGTATTTT CASSYTGDADTQYF
TRBJ1-6 TRBV2 - TRBD1 TGTGCCAGCAGGGAGGGACAGGGGGTTTCCTATAATTCACCCCTCCACTTT CASREGQGVSYNSPLHF
TRBJ1-5 TRBV24-1 - - TGTGCCACCAGTGATTCCGGGACCAATCAGCCCCAGCATTTT CATSDSGTNQPQHF
TRBJ2-3 TRBV7-2 - - TGTGCCAGCAGCTTAGCGTCAGGGCGCTCACCAGATACGCAGTATTTT CASSLASGRSPDTQYF
TRBJ2-3 TRBV15 - TRBD2 TGTGCCACCAGGCCCGGGACTAGCGGTTCTAGCACAGATACGCAGTATTTT CATRPGTSGSSTDTQYF
TRBJ2-6 TRBV21-1 - - TGTGCCAGCAGGGGGACGTCAGACTCTGGGGCCAACGTCCTGACTTTC CASRGTSDSGANVLTF
TRBJ2-1 TRBV12-3/TRBV12-4 - - TGTGCCGTTACCTACCCCCACACGGGACAGTTCTTC CAVTYPHTGQFF
TRBJ1-6 TRBV27 - - TGTGCCAGCGGATGGACAGCCGTTAATTCACCCCTCCACTTT CASGWTAVNSPLHF
TRBJ2-1 TRBV7-2 - - TGTGCCAGCAGCCGTGAGCAGTTCTTC CASSREQFF
TRBJ1-5 TRBV3-1/TRBV3-2 - - TGTGCCAGCAGCCAAGATATAACCAGCAATCAGCCCCAGCATTTT CASSQDITSNQPQHF
TRBJ2-7 TRBV6-2/TRBV6-3 - - TGTGCCAGCAGTTACTCGACGACGTCCTACGAGCAGTACTTC CASSYSTTSYEQYF
TRBJ1-5 TRBV30 - TRBD1 TGTGCCTGGGACAGACAGGGGCGGCAGCCCCAGCATTTT CAWDRQGRQPQHF
TRBJ2-5 TRBV29-1 - - TGCAGCGTGAGAGGGGAGCCCAAGGCCCAAGAGACCCAGTACTTC CSVRGEPKAQETQYF